This entry concerns a single TCR beta chain. The data derive from a study of shared clonotypes between healthy human individuals. Recent vaccinations or acute infections were absent in the healthy HIV-negative adult donors. Division of CD4+ cells produced a CD45RA+ naive subset and a CD45RA-negative memory subset. Germline CDR1 is SGHNT and CDR2 is YYREEE (reference sequence). This CDR3 is built from 14 residues. V was pared by 0 bases and J by 8 bases, with 5 bases of the junction left unmatched. The data were produced by immunoSEQ multiplex PCR, yet TCRdb's version contains in-frame clones alone and is incomplete. The repertoire holds over 1.5 million clones, with 98% as singletons.

J is TRBJ1-2 and V is TRBV5-4; TRBD1 aligns across 9 bases. Sequencing was performed on naive CD4+ T cells sorted from blood. Subset: CD45RA+ positively selected. The receptor was isolated from a young man in good health. CDR3 DNA: TGTGCCAGCAGCTTGGGGGCGGACAGGGGAGGCTACACCTTC. This codes for CASSLGADRGGYTF.